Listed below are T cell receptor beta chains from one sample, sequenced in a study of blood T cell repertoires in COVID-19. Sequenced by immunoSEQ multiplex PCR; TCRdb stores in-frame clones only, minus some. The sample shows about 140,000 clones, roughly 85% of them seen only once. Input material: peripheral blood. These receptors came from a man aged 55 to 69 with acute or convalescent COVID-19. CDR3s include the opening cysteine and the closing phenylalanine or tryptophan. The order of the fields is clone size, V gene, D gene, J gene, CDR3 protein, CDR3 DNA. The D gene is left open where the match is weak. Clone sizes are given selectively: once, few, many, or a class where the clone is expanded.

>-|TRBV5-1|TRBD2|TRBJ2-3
CASSPLGTSVGVQYF
TGCGCCAGCAGCCCCCTCGGGACTAGTGTAGGGGTACAGTATTTT
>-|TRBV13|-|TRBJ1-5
CASSAGRGAHQPQHF
TGTGCCAGCAGCGCGGGACGGGGGGCTCATCAGCCCCAGCATTTT
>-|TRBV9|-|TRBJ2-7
CASSVGGRGMGEQYF
TGTGCCAGCAGCGTGGGCGGCAGGGGAATGGGGGAGCAGTACTTC
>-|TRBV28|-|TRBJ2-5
CASRSDQETQYF
TGTGCCAGCAGGTCGGACCAAGAGACCCAGTACTTC
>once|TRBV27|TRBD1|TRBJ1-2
CASSLETGNGYTF
TGTGCCAGCAGTTTAGAGACAGGGAACGGCTACACCTTC
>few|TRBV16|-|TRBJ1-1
CASSQDSNAQAFF
TGTGCCAGCAGCCAAGATTCTAACGCCCAAGCTTTCTTT
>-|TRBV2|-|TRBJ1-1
CASLRTMNTEAFF
TGTGCCAGCCTCAGAACCATGAACACTGAAGCTTTCTTT
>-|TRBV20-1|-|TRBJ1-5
CSASETGINQPQHF
TGCAGTGCTAGTGAGACAGGCATCAATCAGCCCCAGCATTTT
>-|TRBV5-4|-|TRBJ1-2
CASSPQRNYGYTF
TGTGCCAGCAGCCCTCAGCGGAACTATGGCTACACCTTC
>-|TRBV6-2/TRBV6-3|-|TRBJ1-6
CASSYAGPNSPLHF
TGTGCCAGCAGTTACGCAGGGCCGAATTCACCCCTCCACTTT
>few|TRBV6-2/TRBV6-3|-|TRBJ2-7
CASSYGFDYEQYF
TGTGCCAGCAGTTACGGCTTCGACTACGAGCAGTACTTC
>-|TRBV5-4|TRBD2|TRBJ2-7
CASSLMGLAGGEQYF
TGTGCCAGCAGCTTAATGGGACTAGCGGGAGGCGAGCAGTACTTC
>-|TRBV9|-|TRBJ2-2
CASSAFRGELFF
TGTGCCAGCAGCGCGTTTCGGGGGGAGCTGTTTTTT
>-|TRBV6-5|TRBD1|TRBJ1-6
CASSSGQINSPLHF
TGTGCCAGCAGTTCGGGACAGATTAATTCACCCCTCCACTTT
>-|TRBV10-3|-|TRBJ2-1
CAISVSGTGIINEQFF
TGTGCCATCAGTGTTAGCGGGACAGGGATAATTAATGAGCAGTTCTTC
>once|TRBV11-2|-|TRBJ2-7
CASSLAGSSYEQYF
TGTGCCAGCAGCTTAGCGGGATCCTCCTACGAGCAGTACTTC
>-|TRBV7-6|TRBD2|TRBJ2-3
CASSPSGSPDTQYF
TGTGCCAGCAGTCCCAGCGGGAGCCCAGATACGCAGTATTTT
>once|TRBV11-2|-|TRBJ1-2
CASSASNLGGYTF
TGTGCCAGCAGCGCCAGCAATCTCGGGGGCTACACCTTC
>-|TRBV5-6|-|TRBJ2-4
CASSPPTGENIQYF
TGTGCCAGCAGCCCCCCAACTGGTGAGAACATTCAGTACTTC
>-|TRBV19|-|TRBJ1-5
CASSEGINQPQHF
TGTGCCAGTAGTGAGGGTATTAATCAGCCCCAGCATTTT